This TCR beta chain derives from a study of identical twins. TCRdb ran MiXCR on the 5' RACE reads and lists one entry per CDR3 protein. The repertoire holds about 660,000 distinct CDR3 sequences, 8.6% seen once, with 0.75% to 1% in the top ten. There were only healthy Caucasians among the donors. Germline CDR1 is MDHEN and CDR2 is SYDVKM. This CDR3 has 13 amino acids. The ends were cut back, 10 bases at V and 7 bases at J, with 19 bases in the middle. The same sample was also studied in work on yellow fever vaccine responses in identical twins.

Sequencing was performed on PBMCs. The chain couples TRBV28 to TRBJ2-5; D possibly corresponds to TRBD2 (6 bases). The TCR comes from a woman aged 18-30 years in good health. CDR3 amino acids: CAMGPRLVWTQYF. The CDR3 DNA is TGTGCCATGGGCCCCCGACTAGTTTGGACCCAGTACTTC.